Here is one T cell receptor beta chain with its context. Its antigen is not known. 5'RACE template switching added a universal primer site and UMIs to TCR cDNA. Each CDR3 protein is one row after TCRdb ran MiXCR on the 5' RACE reads. The sample has roughly 500,000 distinct CDR3 sequences; roughly 19% are singletons. This entry belongs to a study of T cells after yellow fever vaccination. Study-wide background: Researchers used SMART-Seq v4 Ultra Low Input to prepare fractions that had low cell numbers. Study observations and caveats: A small share of clonotypes appeared in both CD4 and CD8 compartments.

Germline V CDR1 and CDR2: MNHNS, SASEGT. V shed 7 bases and J 1 base; nucleotides not matched to a gene: 4. There are 15 residues in the CDR3. This receptor was identified in a man in his thirties or forties who received the YFV17D yellow fever vaccine. The rearrangement joins TRBV6-1 to TRBJ2-1; 10 bases line up with TRBD2. This specimen was PBMCs, taken 15 days after the yellow fever booster vaccination. The CDR3 region is CASILLAGSYNEQFF. The CDR3 DNA reads as TGTGCCAGCATACTACTAGCGGGATCCTACAATGAGCAGTTCTTC.